This TCR beta chain emerged from a study of cytomegalovirus exposure and HLA in healthy donors. About the research overall: Around 180 million T cells yielded 117 million unique TCR beta sequences in earlier analysis.

Primers for the PCR totalled 60 Vbeta and 13 Jbeta. Here immunoSEQ multiplex PCR was the method, and the copy in TCRdb shows in-frame clones only, minus some. The repertoire has 150,000 to 200,000 clones, 80% of them found once; the top ten carry approximately 6.7%. Germline-derived CDR1 and CDR2 are LGHNA and YSLEER. CDR3 length equals 17 residues. Trimming took 0 bases from V and 5 from J; bases not matched to a gene: 8. Material: PBMCs. The TCR sequence derives from a man aged 30 to 39 in good health and CMV-seropositive. The chain links TRBV4-3 to TRBJ2-1; 9 bases agree with TRBD1. Written as DNA, the CDR3 is TGCGCCAGCAGCCAAGACTGGACAGGGGATACTCACAATGAGCAGTTCTTC. This sequence encodes CASSQDWTGDTHNEQFF.